This T cell receptor beta chain was sequenced for a study of T cell repertoires in cytomegalovirus infection. As for the study in general: HLA-B-restricted CMV epitopes that are well studied, plus recently identified HLA-C-restricted ones, were used by the study. Public TCR beta signatures indicated both CMV infection and matching HLA type. The study, taken as a whole, reports: It was HLA-C-restricted CMV-specific TCR beta clonotypes that dominated the response ex vivo. Cumulative frequency (of public TCR beta family members) identified carriers of CMV plus the relevant HLA.

CDR3 length: 15 residues. V was pared by 1 base and J by 0 bases, with 7 bases between. CDR1 and CDR2 (germline): MGHRA, YSYEKL. With regard to this clonotype: The antigen is not known.

TCRdb passed the reads through MiXCR, listing each CDR3 protein once. This sample has hundreds of thousands of distinct CDR3 sequences, with roughly 42% found just once. The chain recombines TRBV4-1 with TRBJ2-1; D gene uncertain. The sequences come from cultured PBMCs, collected from culture after CMV antigen stimulation. This TCR derives from a human donor in good health (CMV status not recorded). Some clones in this sample may be carry-over from other donors' samples. CDR3 in DNA: TGCGCCAGCAGCCAAGTTCCGAGCTCCTACAATGAGCAGTTCTTC. It is translated as CASSQVPSSYNEQFF.